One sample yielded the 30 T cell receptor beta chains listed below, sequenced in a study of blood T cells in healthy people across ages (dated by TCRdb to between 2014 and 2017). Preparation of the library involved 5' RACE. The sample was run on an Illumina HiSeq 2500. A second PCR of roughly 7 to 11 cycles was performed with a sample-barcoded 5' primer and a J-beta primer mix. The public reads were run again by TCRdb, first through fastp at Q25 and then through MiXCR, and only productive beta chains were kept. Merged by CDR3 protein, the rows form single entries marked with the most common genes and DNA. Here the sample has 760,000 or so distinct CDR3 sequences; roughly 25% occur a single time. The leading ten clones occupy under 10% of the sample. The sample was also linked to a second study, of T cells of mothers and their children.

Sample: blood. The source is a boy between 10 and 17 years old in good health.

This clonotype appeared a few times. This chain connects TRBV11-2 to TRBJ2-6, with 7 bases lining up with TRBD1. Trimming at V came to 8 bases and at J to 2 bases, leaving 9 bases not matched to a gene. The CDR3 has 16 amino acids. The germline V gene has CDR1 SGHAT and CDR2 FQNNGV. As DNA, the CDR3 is TGTGCCAGCCTCCTGCAGGGGGTGGCTGGGGCCAACGTCCTGACTTTC. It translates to CASLLQGVAGANVLTF.

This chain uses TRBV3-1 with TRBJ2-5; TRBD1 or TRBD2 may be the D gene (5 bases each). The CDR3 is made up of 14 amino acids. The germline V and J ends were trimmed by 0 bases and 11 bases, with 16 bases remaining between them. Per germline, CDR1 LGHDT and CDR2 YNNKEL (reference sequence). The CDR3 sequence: CASSQDAGSGRQYF. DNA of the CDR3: TGTGCCAGCAGCCAAGACGCGGGTTCGGGACGGCAGTACTTC.

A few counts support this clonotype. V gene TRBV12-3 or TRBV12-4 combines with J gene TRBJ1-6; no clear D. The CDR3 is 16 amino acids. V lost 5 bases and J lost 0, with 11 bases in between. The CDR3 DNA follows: TGTGCCAGCAGTCTGGACTTATACTCCTATAATTCACCCCTCCACTTT. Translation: CASSLDLYSYNSPLHF.

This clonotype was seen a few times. Written as DNA, the CDR3 is TGTGCCAGCAGCGACCTCCGGACAGGAAACACAGATACGCAGTATTTT. As protein: CASSDLRTGNTDTQYF. The chain is built from TRBV2 and TRBJ2-3; 7 bases fit TRBD1. CDR1 is SNHLY, CDR2 FYNNEI, per germline. This CDR3 region has 16 residues. V was pared by 6 bases and J by 2 bases, with 11 bases of the junction left unmatched.

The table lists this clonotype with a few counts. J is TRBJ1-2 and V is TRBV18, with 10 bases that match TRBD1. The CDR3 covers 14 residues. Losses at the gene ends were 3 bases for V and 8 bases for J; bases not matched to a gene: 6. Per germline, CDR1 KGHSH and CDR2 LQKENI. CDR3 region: CASSPGTGVGGYTF. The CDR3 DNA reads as TGTGCCAGCTCACCGGGGACAGGGGTTGGAGGCTACACCTTC. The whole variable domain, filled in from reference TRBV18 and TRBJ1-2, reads NAGVMQNPRHLVRRRGQEARLRCSPMKGHSHVYWYRQLPEEGLKFMVYLQKENIIDESGMPKERFSAEFPKEGPSILRIQQVVRGDSAAYFCASSPGTGVGGYTFGSGTRLTVV.

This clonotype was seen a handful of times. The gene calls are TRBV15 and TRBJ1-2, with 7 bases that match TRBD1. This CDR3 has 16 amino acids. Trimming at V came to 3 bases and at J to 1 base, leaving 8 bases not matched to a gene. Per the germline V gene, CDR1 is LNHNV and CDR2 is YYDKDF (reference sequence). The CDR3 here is CATSRGGQDFNYGYTF. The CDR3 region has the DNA TGTGCCACCAGCAGGGGAGGACAGGATTTTAACTATGGCTACACCTTC.

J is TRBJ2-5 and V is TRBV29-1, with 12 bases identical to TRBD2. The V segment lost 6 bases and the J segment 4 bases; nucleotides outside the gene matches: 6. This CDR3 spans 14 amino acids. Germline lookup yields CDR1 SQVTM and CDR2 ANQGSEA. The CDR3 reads CSVDGLAGTETQYF. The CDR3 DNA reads TGCAGCGTGGACGGACTAGCGGGGACAGAGACCCAGTACTTC. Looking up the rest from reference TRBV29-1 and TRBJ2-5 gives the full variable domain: SAVISQKPSRDICQRGTSLTIQCQVDSQVTMMFWYRQQPGQSLTLIATANQGSEATYESGFVIDKFPISRPNLTFSTLTVSNMSPEDSSIYLCSVDGLAGTETQYFGPGTRLLVL.

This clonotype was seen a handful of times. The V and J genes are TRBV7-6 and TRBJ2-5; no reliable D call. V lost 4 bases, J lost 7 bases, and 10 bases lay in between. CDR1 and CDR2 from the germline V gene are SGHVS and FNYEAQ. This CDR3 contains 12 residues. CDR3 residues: CASSSTTGTQYF. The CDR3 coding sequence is TGTGCCAGCAGCTCAACGACGGGGACCCAGTACTTC.

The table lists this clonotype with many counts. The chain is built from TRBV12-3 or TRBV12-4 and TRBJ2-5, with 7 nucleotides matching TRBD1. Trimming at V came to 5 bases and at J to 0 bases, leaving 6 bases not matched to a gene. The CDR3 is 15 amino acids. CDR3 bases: TGTGCCAGCAGTACCGGGACAGTACACCAAGAGACCCAGTACTTC. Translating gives CASSTGTVHQETQYF.

CDR3 nucleotides: TGTGCCAGCAGCCGTGAGCGGGGCTACACCTTC. Translated: CASSRERGYTF. V and J are TRBV3-1 and TRBJ1-2, with D unresolved. V was trimmed by 4 bases and J by 8 bases, leaving 8 bases between them. The CDR3 extends over 11 amino acids. Germline values: CDR1 LGHDT, CDR2 YNNKEL (reference sequence).

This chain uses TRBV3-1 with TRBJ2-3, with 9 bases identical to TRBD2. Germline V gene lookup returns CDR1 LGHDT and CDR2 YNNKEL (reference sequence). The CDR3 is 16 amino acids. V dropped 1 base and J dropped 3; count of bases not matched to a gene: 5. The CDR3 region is CASSQGSSGETDTQYF. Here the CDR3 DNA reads TGTGCCAGCAGCCAAGGATCTAGCGGGGAAACAGATACGCAGTATTTT.

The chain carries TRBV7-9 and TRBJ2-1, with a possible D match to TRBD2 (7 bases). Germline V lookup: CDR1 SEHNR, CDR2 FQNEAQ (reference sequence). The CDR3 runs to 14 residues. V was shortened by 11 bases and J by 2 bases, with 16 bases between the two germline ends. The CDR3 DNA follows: TGTGCCGGGGGGGCCCAGGGCCCCTACAATGAGCAGTTCTTC. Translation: CAGGAQGPYNEQFF.

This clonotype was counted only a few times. In DNA, the CDR3 is TGTGCCAGCAGCTTGTCCGGGGGTTCGTTCTTC. The encoded protein is CASSLSGGSFF. The chain couples TRBV7-8 to TRBJ2-1, with D possibly TRBD2 on 6 matching bases. Germline-derived CDR1 and CDR2 are SGHVS and FQNEAQ. Trimming pared 3 bases from V and 15 bases from J, leaving 12 bases between. The CDR3 covers 11 residues.

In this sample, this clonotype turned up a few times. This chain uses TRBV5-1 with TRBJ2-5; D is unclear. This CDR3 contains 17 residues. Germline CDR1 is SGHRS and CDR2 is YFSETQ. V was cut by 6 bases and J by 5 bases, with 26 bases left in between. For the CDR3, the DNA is TGCGCCAGCACCGACGGCGAGTTTGAAAATTCCCGGGAGACCCAGTACTTC. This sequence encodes CASTDGEFENSRETQYF.

The CDR3 DNA follows: TGTGCCAGCAGCGTAGTACCCCCGGGACTAGCGGTCTACGAGCAGTACTTC. It is translated as CASSVVPPGLAVYEQYF. J is TRBJ2-5 and V is TRBV9, with 11 bases that match TRBD2. The DNA end lines up better with TRBJ2-7; the J call may be wrong. Germline CDR1 is SGDLS and CDR2 is YYNGEE. The CDR3 contains 17 residues.

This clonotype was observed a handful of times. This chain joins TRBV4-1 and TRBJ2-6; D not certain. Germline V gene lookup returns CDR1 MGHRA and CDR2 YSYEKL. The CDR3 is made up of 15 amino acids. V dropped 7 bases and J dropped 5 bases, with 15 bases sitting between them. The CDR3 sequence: CASTLDRSRANVLTF. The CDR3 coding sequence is TGCGCCAGCACCCTCGACCGGTCTAGGGCCAACGTCCTGACTTTC.

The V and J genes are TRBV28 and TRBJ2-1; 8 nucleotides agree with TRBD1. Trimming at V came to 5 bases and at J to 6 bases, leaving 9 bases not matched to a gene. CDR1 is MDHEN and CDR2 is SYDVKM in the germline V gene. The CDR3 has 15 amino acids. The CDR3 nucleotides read TGTGCCAGCAGTCTCCCCAGGGACAGGCGCAATGAGCAGTTCTTC. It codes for CASSLPRDRRNEQFF.

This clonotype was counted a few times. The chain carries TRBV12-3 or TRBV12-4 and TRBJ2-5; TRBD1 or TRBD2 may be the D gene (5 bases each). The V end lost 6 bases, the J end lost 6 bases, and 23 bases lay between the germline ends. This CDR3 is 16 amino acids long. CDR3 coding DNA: TGTGCCAGCAGCTCGGCCTCGGACGGGGCTCGCCAGACCCAGTACTTC. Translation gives CASSSASDGARQTQYF.

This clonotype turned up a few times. The CDR3 DNA reads TGCAGTGCTACTGACTACCTCTCCTACGAGCAGTACTTC. Translating it yields CSATDYLSYEQYF. The V call is TRBV20-1, the J call TRBJ2-7; D possibly corresponds to TRBD2 (5 bases). The CDR3 covers 13 residues. Germline CDR1 DFQATT, CDR2 SNEGSKA (reference sequence). Trimming removed 4 bases at V and 0 bases at J, with 10 bases between.

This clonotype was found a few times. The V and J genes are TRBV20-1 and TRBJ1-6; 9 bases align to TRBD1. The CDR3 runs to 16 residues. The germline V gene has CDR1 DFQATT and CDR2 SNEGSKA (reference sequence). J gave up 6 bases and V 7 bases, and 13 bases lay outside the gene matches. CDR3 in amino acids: CSVTLPGQGFNSPLHF. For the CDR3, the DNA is TGCAGTGTAACGCTACCGGGACAGGGATTTAATTCACCCCTCCACTTT.

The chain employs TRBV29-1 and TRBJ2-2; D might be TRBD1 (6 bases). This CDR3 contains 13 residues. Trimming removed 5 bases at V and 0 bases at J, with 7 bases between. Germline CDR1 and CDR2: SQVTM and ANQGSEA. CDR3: CSVQGTNTGELFF. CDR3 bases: TGCAGCGTTCAGGGGACGAACACCGGGGAGCTGTTTTTT.

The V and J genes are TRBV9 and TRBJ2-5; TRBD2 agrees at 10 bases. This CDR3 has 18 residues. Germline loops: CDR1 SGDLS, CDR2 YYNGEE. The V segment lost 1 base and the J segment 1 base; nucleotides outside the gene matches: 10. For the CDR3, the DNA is TGTGCCAGCAGCGTATCAGTAGGGCTAGCGGGAGCCCAAGAGACCCAGTACTTC. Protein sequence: CASSVSVGLAGAQETQYF.

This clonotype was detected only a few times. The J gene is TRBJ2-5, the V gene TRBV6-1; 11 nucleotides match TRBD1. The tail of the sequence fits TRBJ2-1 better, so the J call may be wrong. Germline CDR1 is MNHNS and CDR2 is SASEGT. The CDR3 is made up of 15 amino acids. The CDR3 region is CASSEGWTGGHEQFF. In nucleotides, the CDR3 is TGTGCCAGCAGTGAAGGTTGGACAGGGGGCCATGAGCAGTTCTTC.

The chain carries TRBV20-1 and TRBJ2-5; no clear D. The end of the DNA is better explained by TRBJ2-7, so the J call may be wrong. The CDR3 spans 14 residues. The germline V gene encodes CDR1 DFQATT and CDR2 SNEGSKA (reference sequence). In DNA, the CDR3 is TGCAGTGCTAGACCTCCACTAACCTCCTACGAGCAGTACTTC. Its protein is CSARPPLTSYEQYF.

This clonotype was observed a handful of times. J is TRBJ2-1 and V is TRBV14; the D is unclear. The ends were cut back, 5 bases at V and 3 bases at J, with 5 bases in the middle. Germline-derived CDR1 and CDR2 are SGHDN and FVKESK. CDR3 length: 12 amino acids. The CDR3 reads CASSFIYNEQFF. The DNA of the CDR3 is TGTGCCAGCAGCTTTATCTACAATGAGCAGTTCTTC.

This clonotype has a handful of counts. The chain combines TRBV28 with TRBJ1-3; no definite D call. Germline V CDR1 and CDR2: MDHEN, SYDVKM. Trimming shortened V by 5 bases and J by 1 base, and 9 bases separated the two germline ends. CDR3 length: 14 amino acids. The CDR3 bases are TGTGCCAGCAGTGACCAGATGTCTGGAAACACCATATATTTT. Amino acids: CASSDQMSGNTIYF.

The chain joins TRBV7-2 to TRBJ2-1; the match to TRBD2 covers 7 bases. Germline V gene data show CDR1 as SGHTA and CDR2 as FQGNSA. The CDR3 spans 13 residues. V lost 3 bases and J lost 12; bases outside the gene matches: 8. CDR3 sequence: CASSFGGRVGQFF. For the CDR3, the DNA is TGTGCCAGCAGCTTTGGGGGGAGGGTTGGGCAGTTCTTC.

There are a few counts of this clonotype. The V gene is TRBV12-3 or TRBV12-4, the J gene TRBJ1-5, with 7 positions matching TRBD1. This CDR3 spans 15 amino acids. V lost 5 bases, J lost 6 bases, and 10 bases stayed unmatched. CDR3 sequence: CASSPTGQPSQPQHF. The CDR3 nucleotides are TGTGCCAGCAGTCCTACGGGACAGCCGAGTCAGCCCCAGCATTTT.

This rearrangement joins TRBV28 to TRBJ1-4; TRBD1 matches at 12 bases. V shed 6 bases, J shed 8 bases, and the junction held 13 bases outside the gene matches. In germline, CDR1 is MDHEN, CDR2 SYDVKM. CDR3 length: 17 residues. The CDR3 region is CASSSTGTGGFREKLFF. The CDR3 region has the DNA TGTGCCAGCAGCTCAACTGGGACAGGGGGCTTTAGGGAAAAACTGTTTTTT.

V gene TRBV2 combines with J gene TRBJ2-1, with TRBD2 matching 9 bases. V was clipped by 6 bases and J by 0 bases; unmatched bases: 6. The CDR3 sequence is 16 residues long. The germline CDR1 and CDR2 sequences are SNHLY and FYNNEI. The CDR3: CASRERLAVSYNEQFF. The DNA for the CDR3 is TGTGCCAGCAGGGAAAGACTAGCGGTCTCCTACAATGAGCAGTTCTTC.